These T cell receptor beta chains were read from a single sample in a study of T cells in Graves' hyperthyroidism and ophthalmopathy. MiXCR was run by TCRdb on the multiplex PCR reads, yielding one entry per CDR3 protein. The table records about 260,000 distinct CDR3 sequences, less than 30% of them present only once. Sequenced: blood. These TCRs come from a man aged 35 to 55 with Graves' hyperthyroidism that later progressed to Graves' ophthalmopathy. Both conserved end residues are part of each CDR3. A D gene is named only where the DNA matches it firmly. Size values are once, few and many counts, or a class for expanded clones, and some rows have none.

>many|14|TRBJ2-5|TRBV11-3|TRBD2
CASSFGGGAETQYF
TGTGCCAGCAGCTTCGGGGGGGGAGCGGAGACCCAGTACTTC
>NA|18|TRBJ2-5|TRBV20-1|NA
CSARDAIRTGETGETQYF
TGCAGTGCTAGAGATGCAATTCGGACGGGAGAAACAGGGGAGACCCAGTACTTC
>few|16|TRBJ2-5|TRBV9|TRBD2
CASSVGGLAGGETQYF
TGTGCCAGCAGCGTAGGGGGACTAGCGGGAGGGGAGACCCAGTACTTC
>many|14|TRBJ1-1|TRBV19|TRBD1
CASSAGQMNTEAFF
TGTGCCAGTAGTGCGGGACAGATGAACACTGAAGCTTTCTTT
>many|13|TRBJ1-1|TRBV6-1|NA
CASKVGLGTEAFF
TGTGCCAGCAAGGTGGGCCTTGGGACTGAAGCTTTCTTT
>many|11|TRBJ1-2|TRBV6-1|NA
CASRKGYGYTF
TGTGCCAGCCGGAAGGGCTATGGCTACACCTTC
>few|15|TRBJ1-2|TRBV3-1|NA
CASSHWEGANYGYTF
TGTGCCAGCAGCCATTGGGAGGGGGCTAACTATGGCTACACCTTC
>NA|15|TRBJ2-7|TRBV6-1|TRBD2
CASSPRSGGNYEQYF
TGTGCCAGCAGCCCTCGTAGCGGGGGGAACTACGAGCAGTACTTC
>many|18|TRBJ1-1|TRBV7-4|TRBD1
CASSLILGQGAFDTEAFF
TGTGCCAGCAGCTTAATTTTGGGACAGGGGGCTTTTGACACTGAAGCTTTCTTT
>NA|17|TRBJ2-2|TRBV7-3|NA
CASSLNGAGYYTGELFF
TGTGCCAGCAGCTTAAATGGTGCAGGGTACTACACCGGGGAGCTGTTTTTT
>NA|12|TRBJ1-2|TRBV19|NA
CASERGTSGYTF
TGTGCCAGCGAACGGGGGACTAGCGGCTACACCTTC
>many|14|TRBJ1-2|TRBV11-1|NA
CASTPSQGVYGYTF
TGTGCCAGCACCCCAAGCCAGGGAGTTTATGGCTACACCTTC
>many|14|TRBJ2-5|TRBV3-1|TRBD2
CASSHRTSDETQYF
TGTGCCAGCAGCCACAGGACTAGCGATGAGACCCAGTACTTC
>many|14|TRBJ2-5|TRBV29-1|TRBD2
CSVESASGSETQYF
TGCAGCGTTGAGTCGGCTAGCGGGAGTGAGACCCAGTACTTC
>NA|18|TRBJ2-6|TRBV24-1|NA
CATSERSSLSSGANVLTF
TGTGCCACCAGTGAGAGGAGCAGCCTGAGCTCTGGGGCCAACGTCCTGACTTTC
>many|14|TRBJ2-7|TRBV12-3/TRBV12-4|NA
CASSFGQAVVEQYF
TGTGCCAGCAGTTTTGGGCAAGCGGTGGTTGAGCAGTACTTC
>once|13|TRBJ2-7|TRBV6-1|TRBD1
CASRSTGAYEQYF
TGTGCCAGCAGGTCGACAGGGGCCTACGAGCAGTACTTC
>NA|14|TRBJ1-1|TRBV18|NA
CASSDLAVNTEAFF
TGTGCCAGCTCCGACCTGGCTGTGAACACTGAAGCTTTCTTT
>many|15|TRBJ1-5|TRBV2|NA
CASSVFAGVNQPQHF
TGTGCCAGCAGTGTTTTTGCAGGAGTCAATCAGCCCCAGCATTTT
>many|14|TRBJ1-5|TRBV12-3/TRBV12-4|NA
CASSLYTDNQPQHF
TGTGCCAGCAGTTTGTATACAGACAATCAGCCCCAGCATTTT
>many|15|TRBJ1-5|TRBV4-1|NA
CASSQDARGGQPQHF
TGCGCCAGCAGCCAAGATGCCAGGGGAGGACAGCCCCAGCATTTT
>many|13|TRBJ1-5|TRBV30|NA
CAWSDQWSQPQHF
TGTGCCTGGAGTGATCAGTGGAGTCAGCCCCAGCATTTT
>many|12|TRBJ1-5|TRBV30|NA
CAWSVEGQPQHF
TGTGCCTGGAGTGTTGAGGGACAGCCCCAGCATTTT
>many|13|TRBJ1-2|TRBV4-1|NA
CASSQEELYGYTF
TGCGCCAGCAGCCAAGAGGAACTCTATGGCTACACCTTC
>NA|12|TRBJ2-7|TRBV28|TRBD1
CASDRGAYEQYF
TGTGCCAGCGACAGGGGAGCCTACGAGCAGTACTTC
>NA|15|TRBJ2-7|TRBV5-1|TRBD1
CASSFGQGGSHEQYF
TGCGCCAGCAGCTTTGGACAGGGAGGAAGCCACGAGCAGTACTTC
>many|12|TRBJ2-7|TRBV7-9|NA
CASSLGTQEQYF
TGTGCCAGCAGCTTAGGCACGCAAGAGCAGTACTTC
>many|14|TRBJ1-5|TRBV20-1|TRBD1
CSAREGASNQPQHF
TGCAGTGCTAGGGAGGGGGCGAGCAATCAGCCCCAGCATTTT
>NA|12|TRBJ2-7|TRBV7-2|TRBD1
CASSWDRSEQYF
TGTGCCAGCAGCTGGGACAGGAGCGAGCAGTACTTC
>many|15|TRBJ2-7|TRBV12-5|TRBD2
CASGHNSGTTYEQYF
TGTGCTAGTGGTCACAATAGCGGGACGACCTACGAGCAGTACTTC
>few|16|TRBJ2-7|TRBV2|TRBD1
CASSDPWGQAVSEQYF
TGTGCCAGCAGTGATCCGTGGGGACAGGCTGTCTCCGAGCAGTACTTC
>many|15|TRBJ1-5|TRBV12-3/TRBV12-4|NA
CASSYRNQAREPQHF
TGTGCCAGCAGTTACCGGAACCAGGCCCGGGAGCCCCAGCATTTT
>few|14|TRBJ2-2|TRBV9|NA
CASSVPPVTGELFF
TGTGCCAGCAGCGTACCCCCGGTGACAGGGGAGCTGTTTTTT
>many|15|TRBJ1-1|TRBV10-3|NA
CAISDNYNMNTEAFF
TGTGCCATCAGTGATAACTACAACATGAACACTGAAGCTTTCTTT
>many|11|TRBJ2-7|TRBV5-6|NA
CASSFRSEQYF
TGTGCCAGCAGCTTTCGGAGTGAGCAGTACTTC
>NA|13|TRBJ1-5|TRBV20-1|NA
CSASLKEGQPQHF
TGCAGTGCTAGCCTCAAAGAGGGTCAGCCCCAGCATTTT
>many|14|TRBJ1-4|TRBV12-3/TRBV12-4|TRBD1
CASSYTGGSEKLFF
TGTGCCAGCAGCTATACAGGGGGAAGTGAAAAACTGTTTTTT
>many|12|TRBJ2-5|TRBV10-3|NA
CAISPDQETQYF
TGTGCCATCAGTCCAGACCAAGAGACCCAGTACTTC
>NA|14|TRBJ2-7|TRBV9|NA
CASSVAPDSYEQYF
TGTGCCAGCAGCGTCGCCCCGGACTCCTACGAGCAGTACTTC
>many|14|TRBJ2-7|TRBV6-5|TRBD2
CASGVAGGSGEQYF
TGTGCCAGTGGAGTAGCGGGAGGATCGGGCGAGCAGTACTTC
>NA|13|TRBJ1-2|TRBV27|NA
CASSISMSYGYTF
TGTGCCAGCAGTATTTCCATGTCCTATGGCTACACCTTC
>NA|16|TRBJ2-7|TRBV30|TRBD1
CAWRVPPGQGFGEQYF
TGTGCCTGGAGGGTACCCCCGGGACAGGGGTTTGGCGAGCAGTACTTC
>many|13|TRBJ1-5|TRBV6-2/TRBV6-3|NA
CASSYEVQQPQHF
TGTGCCAGCAGCTACGAGGTTCAACAGCCCCAGCATTTT
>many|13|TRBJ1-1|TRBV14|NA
CASSLVGYTEAFF
TGTGCCAGCAGCCTCGTGGGGTACACTGAAGCTTTCTTT
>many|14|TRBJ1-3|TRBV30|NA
CAWDRAGSGNTIYF
TGTGCCTGGGATAGGGCTGGGTCTGGAAACACCATATATTTT
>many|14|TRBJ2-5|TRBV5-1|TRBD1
CASFITGVQETQYF
TGCGCCAGCTTCATCACAGGGGTACAAGAGACCCAGTACTTC
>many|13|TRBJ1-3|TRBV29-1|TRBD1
CSVDGTGGHTIYF
TGCAGCGTTGACGGGACAGGGGGTCACACCATATATTTT
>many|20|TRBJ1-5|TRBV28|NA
CASSLGVVGLSRGSNQPQHF
TGTGCCAGCAGTTTAGGGGTCGTCGGCCTATCAAGGGGTAGCAATCAGCCCCAGCATTTT
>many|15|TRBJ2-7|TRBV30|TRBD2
CAWSLGLARTYEQYF
TGTGCCTGGAGCCTTGGACTAGCGAGAACCTACGAGCAGTACTTC
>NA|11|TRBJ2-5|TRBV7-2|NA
CASSSRVTQYF
TGTGCCAGCAGCTCCCGTGTCACCCAGTACTTC
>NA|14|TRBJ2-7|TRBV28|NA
CASSWTAPGVEQYF
TGTGCCAGCAGTTGGACAGCGCCGGGGGTGGAGCAGTACTTC
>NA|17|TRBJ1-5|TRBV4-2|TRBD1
CASSQESPGGVSQPQHF
TGTGCCAGCAGCCAAGAGTCGCCAGGGGGCGTAAGTCAGCCCCAGCATTTT
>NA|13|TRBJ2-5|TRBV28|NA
CASSMDSQESQYF
TGTGCCAGCAGTATGGACAGCCAAGAGAGCCAGTACTTC
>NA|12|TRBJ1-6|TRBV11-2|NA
CASSLQGSPLHF
TGTGCCAGCAGCTTACAGGGTTCACCCCTCCACTTT
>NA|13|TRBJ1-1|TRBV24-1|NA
CATSDPTRTEAFF
TGTGCCACCAGTGATCCCACGCGCACTGAAGCTTTCTTT
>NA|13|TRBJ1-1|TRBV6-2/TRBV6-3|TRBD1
CASSYPTGDEAFF
TGTGCCAGCAGTTACCCGACAGGGGATGAAGCTTTCTTT
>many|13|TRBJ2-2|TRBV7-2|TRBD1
CASRMTGVGELFF
TGTGCCAGCAGGATGACAGGGGTCGGGGAGCTGTTTTTT